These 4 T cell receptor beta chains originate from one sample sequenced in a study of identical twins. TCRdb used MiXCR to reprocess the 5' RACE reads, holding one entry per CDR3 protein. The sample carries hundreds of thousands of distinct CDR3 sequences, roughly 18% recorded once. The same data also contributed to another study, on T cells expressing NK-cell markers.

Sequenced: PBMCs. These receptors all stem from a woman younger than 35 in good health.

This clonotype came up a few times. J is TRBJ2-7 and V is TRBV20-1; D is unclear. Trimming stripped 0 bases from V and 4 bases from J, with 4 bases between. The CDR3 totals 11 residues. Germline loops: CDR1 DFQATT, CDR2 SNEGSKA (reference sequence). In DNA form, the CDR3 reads TGCAGTGCTAGAGAGCGTTACGAGCAGTACTTC. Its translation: CSARERYEQYF.

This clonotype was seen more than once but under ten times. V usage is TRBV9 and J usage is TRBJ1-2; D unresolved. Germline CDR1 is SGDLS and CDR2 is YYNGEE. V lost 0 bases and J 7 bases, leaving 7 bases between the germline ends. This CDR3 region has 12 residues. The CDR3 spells CASSVGMSGYTF. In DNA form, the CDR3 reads TGTGCCAGCAGCGTAGGAATGAGTGGCTACACCTTC.

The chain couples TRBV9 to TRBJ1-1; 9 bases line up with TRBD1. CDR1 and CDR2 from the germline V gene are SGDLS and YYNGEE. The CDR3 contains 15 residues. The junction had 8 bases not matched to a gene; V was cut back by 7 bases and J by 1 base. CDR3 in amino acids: CASRVGQGRNTEAFF. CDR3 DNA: TGTGCCAGCCGGGTAGGACAGGGGAGGAACACTGAAGCTTTCTTT.

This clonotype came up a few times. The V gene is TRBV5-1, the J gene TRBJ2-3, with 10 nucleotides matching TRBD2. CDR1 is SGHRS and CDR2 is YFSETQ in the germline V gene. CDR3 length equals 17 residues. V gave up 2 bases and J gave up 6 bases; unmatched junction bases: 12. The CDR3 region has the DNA TGCGCCAGCAGCTTAAGCGGGAGGGCCCTCATTTCTGATACGCAGTATTTT. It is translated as CASSLSGRALISDTQYF. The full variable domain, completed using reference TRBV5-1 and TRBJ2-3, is KAGVTQTPRYLIKTRGQQVTLSCSPISGHRSVSWYQQTPGQGLQFLFEYFSETQRNKGNFPGRFSGRQFSNSRSEMNVSTLELGDSALYLCASSLSGRALISDTQYFGPGTRLTVL.